Described below is a single TCR beta chain sequence and its context. Antigen specificity is unknown. The CDR3 has 15 residues. V shed 4 bases and J shed 2 bases, with 14 bases lying between them. Germline values: CDR1 SGHDT, CDR2 YYEEEE. This sample is drawn from a study of graft-versus-host responses after intestinal transplantation. Study-level information: In this cohort, recipients had multivisceral, liver-intestinal, or isolated intestinal transplants. Anti-thymocyte globulin induction was given to all recipients, followed by tacrolimus and steroids for around three years. Study findings and constraints: GvH clones turned up in recipient marrow; some had shown up first in ileum or blood. Early post-transplant HvG declines tracked with peak circulating GvH clone levels.

TCRdb's table, derived via immunoSEQ multiplex PCR, lists solely in-frame clones and lacks some. This sample yields under 15,000 clones, of which approximately 93% are seen a single time; about 4.2% belongs to the top ten. This sequence originates from a human patient who received an intestinal transplant, so some T cells may come from the graft donor. This chain links TRBV5-6 with TRBJ2-3; either TRBD1 or TRBD2 may supply D (5 bases each). Sequenced material: PBMCs, taken roughly 1,100 days after intestinal transplantation. CDR3 region: CASSRLVGTTDTQYF. CDR3 sequence (DNA): TGTGCCAGCAGCCGCCTCGTCGGGACCACAGATACGCAGTATTTT.